Listed here is a single T cell receptor (beta chain). This entry is derived from a study of cytomegalovirus exposure and HLA in healthy donors. This PCR relied on a set of 60 Vbeta primers and 13 Jbeta primers. Assay used: immunoSEQ multiplex PCR; TCRdb lists only in-frame clones, some missing. The repertoire holds 95,000 to 150,000 clones, with roughly 80% as singletons. Germline V gives CDR1 SGDLS, CDR2 YYNGEE. The CDR3 extends over 17 amino acids. This TCR came from a man aged 30 to 39 in good health and CMV-seronegative. The chain employs TRBV9 and TRBJ2-5; TRBD2 aligns across 10 bases. The closer fit of TRBJ2-7 to the DNA end suggests the J call may be wrong. Sequenced: PBMCs. CDR3 DNA: TGTGCCAGCAGCGTAGAAATGTTTAGCGGGGGGACCCACGAGCAGTACTTC. This codes for CASSVEMFSGGTHEQYF.